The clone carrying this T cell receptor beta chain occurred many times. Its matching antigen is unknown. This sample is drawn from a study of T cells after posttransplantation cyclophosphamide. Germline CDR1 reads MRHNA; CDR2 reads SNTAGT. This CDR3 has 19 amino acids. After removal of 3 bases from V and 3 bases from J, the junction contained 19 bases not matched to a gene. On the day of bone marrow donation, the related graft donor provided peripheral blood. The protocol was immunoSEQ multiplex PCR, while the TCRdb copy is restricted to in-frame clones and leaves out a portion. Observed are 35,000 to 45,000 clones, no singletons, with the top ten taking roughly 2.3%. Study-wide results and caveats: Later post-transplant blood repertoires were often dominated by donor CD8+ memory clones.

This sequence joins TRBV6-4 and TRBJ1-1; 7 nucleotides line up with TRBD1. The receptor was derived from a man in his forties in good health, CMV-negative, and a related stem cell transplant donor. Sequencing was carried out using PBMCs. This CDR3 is CASSERRDSLLGTDTEAFF. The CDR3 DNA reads TGTGCCAGCAGTGAGCGACGGGACAGCTTACTCGGTACGGACACTGAAGCTTTCTTT.